This T cell receptor beta chain was found in a study of CD8 T cells in Susac syndrome. Study-wide findings and caveats: An acknowledgment was made by the study that its TCR sequencing and HLA analysis involved relatively few individuals.

About this clonotype itself: Its matching antigen is unknown.

V lost 1 base and J lost 2, with 21 bases in between. This CDR3 region has 18 residues. CDR1 is SGHTA and CDR2 is FQGNSA in the germline V gene. CD8+ and CD4+ T cells taken from blood had their TCR beta sequenced. RNA amounts of roughly 0.5 to 1 ug underwent reverse transcription with random hexamers. An immunoSEQ multiplex PCR generated amplified TCR beta CDR3 products spanning 54 Vbeta and 13 Jbeta. TCRdb recomputed calls from the immunoSEQ multiplex PCR reads with MiXCR, one row per CDR3 protein. This table has about 160,000 distinct CDR3 sequences, just over 90% appearing once. This chain links TRBV7-2 with TRBJ2-7, with a tentative D call TRBD2 (6 bases). Sequencing was done on a sample of CD4+ T cells from PBMCs. This receptor was obtained from a human donor in good health. The CDR3 DNA reads as TGTGCCAGCAGCTTAGGAACGAGTTTGGGGACTCTGACCTACGAGCAGTACTTC. Encoded protein: CASSLGTSLGTLTYEQYF.